A single sample gave rise to the 23 T cell receptor beta chains below, sequenced in a study of cytomegalovirus exposure and HLA in healthy donors. Method: immunoSEQ multiplex PCR; TCRdb's copy keeps in-frame clones and lacks some. Here the sample spans some 56,000 clones, roughly 93% being singletons. The material sequenced was PBMCs. These receptors were taken from a woman between 18 and 29 years old in good health and CMV-seropositive.

The rearrangement uses TRBV19 and TRBJ1-1; D unclear. V was shortened by 0 bases and J by 0 bases, with 8 bases between the two germline ends. This CDR3 spans 15 amino acids. Germline-derived CDR1 and CDR2 are LNHDA and SQIVND (reference sequence). The CDR3 DNA follows: TGTGCCAGTAGTATAGAATCCAACATGAACACTGAAGCTTTCTTT. Translation gives CASSIESNMNTEAFF. The full variable domain, with the rest looked up from reference TRBV19 and TRBJ1-1, is DGGITQSPKYLFRKEGQNVTLSCEQNLNHDAMYWYRQDPGQGLRLIYYSQIVNDFQKGDIAEGYSVSREKKESFPLTVTSAQKNPTAFYLCASSIESNMNTEAFFGQGTRLTVV.

The V gene is TRBV9, the J gene TRBJ1-1; no definite D call. The CDR3 spans 14 residues. Trimming took 0 bases from V and 7 from J, leaving 13 bases between them. Germline-derived CDR1 and CDR2 are SGDLS and YYNGEE. CDR3 sequence reads: CASSVAEAPLEAFF. For the CDR3, the DNA is TGTGCCAGCAGCGTAGCTGAGGCTCCTCTTGAAGCTTTCTTT.

The chain has TRBV29-1 and TRBJ1-4; the match to TRBD1 covers 10 bases. Germline V lookup: CDR1 SQVTM, CDR2 ANQGSEA. The V and J ends lost 4 bases and 5 bases, in that order; junction bases with no gene match: 7. The CDR3 consists of 15 residues. The CDR3 bases are TGCAGCGTTGGGTTTAAGGGACAGGGGAATGAAAAACTGTTTTTT. Encoded protein: CSVGFKGQGNEKLFF.

The rearrangement links TRBV7-9 to TRBJ1-1; 10 bases match TRBD1. Trimming at V came to 4 bases and at J to 1 base, leaving 6 bases not matched to a gene. There are 16 residues in the CDR3. Germline values: CDR1 SEHNR, CDR2 FQNEAQ (reference sequence). CDR3 sequence (DNA): TGTGCCAGCAGCTCCGGGACAGGGGCCACGAACACTGAAGCTTTCTTT. Protein product: CASSSGTGATNTEAFF. Variable domain in full (rest from reference TRBV7-9 and TRBJ1-1): DTGVSQNPRHKITKRGQNVTFRCDPISEHNRLYWYRQTLGQGPEFLTYFQNEAQLEKSRLLSDRFSAERPKGSFSTLEIQRTEQGDSAMYLCASSSGTGATNTEAFFGQGTRLTVV.

The gene calls are TRBV7-6 and TRBJ2-3, with 7 bases lining up with TRBD2. The CDR3 sequence is 16 residues long. The junction had 8 bases not matched to a gene; V was cut back by 1 base and J by 4 bases. Germline V lookup: CDR1 SGHVS, CDR2 FNYEAQ. Here the CDR3 DNA reads TGTGCCAGCAGCTTAGAAGCGGGGACGTTTGCAGATACGCAGTATTTT. Translating gives CASSLEAGTFADTQYF.

The rearrangement joins TRBV29-1 to TRBJ1-4; D remains unclear. CDR1 is SQVTM, CDR2 ANQGSEA, per germline. Trimming pared 5 bases from V and 7 bases from J, leaving 8 bases between. This CDR3 region has 11 residues. CDR3 sequence: CSVFRAEKLFF. The CDR3 DNA is TGCAGCGTTTTTCGAGCTGAAAAACTGTTTTTT.

The rearrangement links TRBV11-2 to TRBJ2-1; 15 nucleotides line up with TRBD2. The V gene end was trimmed by 5 bases and the J gene end by 6 bases; junction bases not matched to a gene: 8. The CDR3 is 17 amino acids. In germline, CDR1 is SGHAT, CDR2 FQNNGV. The CDR3 protein is CASSDWTSGGATNEQFF. DNA of the CDR3: TGTGCCAGCAGCGACTGGACTAGCGGGGGGGCCACCAATGAGCAGTTCTTC.

This clone was counted once. V and J are TRBV6-6 and TRBJ1-5; D ambiguous. The length of the CDR3 is 14 residues. V was shortened by 3 bases and J by 5 bases, with 11 bases between the two germline ends. The germline gives CDR1 MNHNY, CDR2 SVGAGI (reference sequence). The CDR3 region is CASSYRTEYQPQHF. DNA of the CDR3: TGTGCCAGCAGTTATCGGACTGAATATCAGCCCCAGCATTTT.

The chain employs TRBV11-2 and TRBJ2-7; D perhaps matches TRBD1 (5 bases). This CDR3 region has 18 residues. The germline CDR1 and CDR2 sequences are SGHAT and FQNNGV. Trimming removed 2 bases from V and 0 bases from J, with 20 bases in between. The CDR3 DNA reads as TGTGCCAGCAGCTTAATCCCCCTTATCGCGACAGACTCCTACGAGCAGTACTTC. As protein: CASSLIPLIATDSYEQYF.

The CDR3: CASSQEFGDRLTYEQYF. CDR3 in DNA: TGTGCCAGCAGCCAGGAGTTCGGGGACAGGCTAACCTACGAGCAGTACTTC. V and J are TRBV7-9 and TRBJ2-7, with 8 positions matching TRBD1. Germline loops: CDR1 SEHNR, CDR2 FQNEAQ (reference sequence). This CDR3 is built from 17 residues. V dropped 5 bases and J dropped 2; count of bases not matched to a gene: 14.

The chain recombines TRBV21-1 with TRBJ2-2; the D call of TRBD1 is as the table states it, not checked on the DNA. TRBV21-1 is flagged as a pseudogene. The CDR3 runs 15 residues. CDR3 coding DNA: TGTGCCAGCAGCACGACAGCTTCGAACACCGGGGAGCTGTTTTTT. Protein sequence: CASSTTASNTGELFF.

The rearrangement joins TRBV27 to TRBJ1-4; D is unclear. This CDR3 contains 16 residues. Germline lookup yields CDR1 MNHEY and CDR2 SMNVEV (reference sequence). Trimming pared 5 bases from V and 0 bases from J, leaving 13 bases between. The CDR3, as DNA: TGTGCCAGCAGTAGAGAAAGACTCGCAACTAATGAAAAACTGTTTTTT. Amino acids: CASSRERLATNEKLFF. The full variable domain, completed using reference TRBV27 and TRBJ1-4, is EAQVTQNPRYLITVTGKKLTVTCSQNMNHEYMSWYRQDPGLGLRQIYYSMNVEVTDKGDVPEGYKVSRKEKRNFPLILESPSPNQTSLYFCASSRERLATNEKLFFGSGTQLSVL.

V is TRBV6-5 and J is TRBJ1-1; maybe TRBD1 (5 bases). Between the trimmed V and J ends, which lost 5 bases and 1 base, there was a span of 14 bases. The CDR3 runs to 15 residues. Per germline, CDR1 MNHEY and CDR2 SVGAGI. In DNA form, the CDR3 reads TGTGCCAGCAGTCTGGGGGGGACGCCGAACACTGAAGCTTTCTTT. This gives the protein CASSLGGTPNTEAFF.

This clone was counted only a few times. The chain employs TRBV21-1 and TRBJ1-2; TRBD1 is the table's D call, not checked against the DNA. TRBV21-1 is a pseudogene locus. CDR3 length: 16 amino acids. The CDR3 DNA reads TGTGCCAGCAGCAAGGGGACAGCCGGCGAAAACTATGGCTACACCTTC. Its translation is CASSKGTAGENYGYTF.

The genes are TRBV5-6 and TRBJ2-4; 9 bases agree with TRBD1. With 0 bases clipped from V and 0 bases from J, the junction kept 10 bases outside the gene matches. This CDR3 region has 19 residues. Germline CDR1 is SGHDT and CDR2 is YYEEEE. The CDR3 protein is CASSLVDRGYHLAKNIQYF. Written as DNA, the CDR3 is TGTGCCAGCAGCTTGGTGGACAGGGGATACCATCTAGCCAAAAACATTCAGTACTTC. Filled out from reference TRBV5-6 and TRBJ2-4, the complete variable domain reads DAGVTQSPTHLIKTRGQQVTLRCSPKSGHDTVSWYQQALGQGPQFIFQYYEEEERQRGNFPDRFSGHQFPNYSSELNVNALLLGDSALYLCASSLVDRGYHLAKNIQYFGAGTRLSVL.

This chain connects TRBV11-2 to TRBJ2-1; 11 bases are a match to TRBD2. V trimming: 2 bases; J trimming: 6 bases; junction bases outside the gene matches: 9. Germline V gene data show CDR1 as SGHAT and CDR2 as FQNNGV. This CDR3 comprises 17 residues. The CDR3 protein is CASSLLPSGGPLNEQFF. CDR3 bases: TGTGCCAGCAGCTTATTGCCTAGCGGGGGGCCTCTCAATGAGCAGTTCTTC.

The chain couples TRBV7-2 to TRBJ1-1; the match to TRBD1 covers 7 bases. Trimming at V came to 2 bases and at J to 0 bases, leaving 6 bases not matched to a gene. Germline assignment: CDR1 SGHTA and CDR2 FQGNSA. CDR3 length: 16 residues. CDR3 bases: TGTGCCAGCAGCTTAACCCGGACAGGACTGAACACTGAAGCTTTCTTT. This translates into CASSLTRTGLNTEAFF.

The rearrangement uses TRBV5-6 and TRBJ2-3; D gene unclear. The CDR3 is made up of 13 amino acids. Germline loops: CDR1 SGHDT, CDR2 YYEEEE. The V end lost 4 bases, the J end lost 3 bases, and 9 bases lay between the germline ends. The CDR3 spells CASSPRKTDTQYF. The CDR3 nucleotides read TGTGCCAGCAGCCCCCGTAAAACAGATACGCAGTATTTT.

The chain is built from TRBV29-1 and TRBJ2-1; TRBD1 is a possible D gene (5 bases). The length of the CDR3 is 12 residues. Trimming pared 5 bases from V and 2 bases from J, leaving 7 bases between. The V gene's germline CDR1 is SQVTM and CDR2 ANQGSEA. CDR3 DNA sequence: TGCAGCGTTTTAGGGGCCTACAATGAGCAGTTCTTC. This translates into CSVLGAYNEQFF.

The V and J genes are TRBV19 and TRBJ1-1; D is possibly TRBD1 (6 bases). Germline V gives CDR1 LNHDA, CDR2 SQIVND (reference sequence). The CDR3 loop spans 14 amino acids. V was clipped by 3 bases and J by 1 base, with 9 bases between them. DNA for the CDR3: TGTGCCAGTAGTATTGGGGGCGAGAACACTGAAGCTTTCTTT. The encoded protein is CASSIGGENTEAFF. Full variable domain (missing parts from reference TRBV19 and TRBJ1-1): DGGITQSPKYLFRKEGQNVTLSCEQNLNHDAMYWYRQDPGQGLRLIYYSQIVNDFQKGDIAEGYSVSREKKESFPLTVTSAQKNPTAFYLCASSIGGENTEAFFGQGTRLTVV.

This clone occurred once. The chain links TRBV5-4 to TRBJ1-4; a possible D gene is TRBD1 (5 bases). V lost 2 bases and J 7 bases, leaving 6 bases between the germline ends. The length of the CDR3 is 12 residues. The germline gives CDR1 SGHNT, CDR2 YYREEE (reference sequence). The CDR3 region has the DNA TGTGCCAGCAGCTTTGGGGCTGAAAAACTGTTTTTT. It encodes CASSFGAEKLFF. Full variable domain (remainder filled in from reference TRBV5-4 and TRBJ1-4): ETGVTQSPTHLIKTRGQQVTLRCSSQSGHNTVSWYQQALGQGPQFIFQYYREEENGRGNFPPRFSGLQFPNYSSELNVNALELDDSALYLCASSFGAEKLFFGSGTQLSVL.

The chain carries TRBV6-5 and TRBJ2-1; D may be TRBD1 (5 bases). The CDR3 extends over 13 amino acids. CDR1 is MNHEY, CDR2 SVGAGI, per germline. Between the trimmed V and J ends, which lost 7 bases and 8 bases, there was a span of 15 bases. This CDR3 is CASTNVVGDEQFF. CDR3 DNA: TGTGCCAGCACCAACGTTGTAGGGGATGAGCAGTTCTTC.

The gene calls are TRBV7-9 and TRBJ1-1, with D unresolved. V was pared by 3 bases and J by 7 bases, with 12 bases between. The CDR3 length is 13 residues. From germline, CDR1 is SEHNR and CDR2 FQNEAQ (reference sequence). The chain's CDR3 is CASSFGEFGEAFF. Here the CDR3 DNA reads TGTGCCAGCAGCTTTGGAGAATTCGGTGAAGCTTTCTTT.